This T cell receptor beta chain was documented in a study of Ad26.COV2.S vaccination and SARS-CoV-2 variants. This CDR3 region has 14 residues. Deletions cut 2 bases from V and 5 bases from J, with 12 bases between. Germline values: CDR1 MDHEN, CDR2 SYDVKM. Repertoires were generated with immunoSEQ multiplex PCR, while TCRdb's copy carries only in-frame clones and drops some. The table records roughly 100,000 clones, around three quarters of them present only once. The rearrangement links TRBV28 to TRBJ2-5, with a possible D match to TRBD2 (5 bases). Here the sequenced sample was peripheral blood, taken after recovery from COVID-19. The clonotype comes from a human donor who had recovered from COVID-19. The CDR3 here is CASSLPGNPETQYF. In DNA, the CDR3 is TGTGCCAGCAGTTTACCGGGAAACCCGGAGACCCAGTACTTC.